These 22 T cell receptor beta chains share one sample of origin, sequenced in a study of T cells after yellow fever vaccination. One entry per CDR3 protein, called by TCRdb with MiXCR from the 5' RACE reads. Of roughly 180,000 distinct CDR3 sequences listed, about 6.2% are singletons. Material: CD4+ T cells sorted from PBMCs, obtained on the day of the first yellow fever vaccination. Receptor source: a man aged 18 to 30 who received the YFV17D yellow fever vaccine.

This chain connects TRBV20-1 to TRBJ1-5, with D perhaps TRBD1 (5 bases). Trimming stripped 0 bases from V and 1 base from J, with 10 bases between. The germline CDR1 and CDR2 sequences are DFQATT and SNEGSKA (reference sequence). CDR3 length equals 15 residues. The CDR3 DNA reads as TGCAGTGCTAGAGATGGAGGGACCAGCAATCAGCCCCAGCATTTT. This encodes CSARDGGTSNQPQHF.

This clonotype was observed many times. The rearrangement uses TRBV21-1 and TRBJ2-5. TRBV21-1 is a documented pseudogene. The CDR3 has 15 amino acids. The CDR3 sequence is CASSKSGEQRETQYF. DNA for the CDR3: TGTGCCAGCAGCAAGTCAGGAGAACAGAGAGAGACCCAGTACTTC.

In this sample, this clonotype turned up a few times. The chain employs TRBV4-1 and TRBJ2-2, with 7 positions matching TRBD2. In germline, CDR1 is MGHRA, CDR2 YSYEKL. This CDR3 is 14 amino acids long. Germline trimming cut 4 bases from V and 9 bases from J; bases unmatched to any gene: 8. CDR3 region: CASSREGRSRELFF. CDR3 DNA: TGCGCCAGCAGCCGGGAGGGACGGAGCCGGGAGCTGTTTTTT.

This clonotype was seen a few times. J is TRBJ1-2 and V is TRBV20-1; D is undetermined. This CDR3 region has 12 residues. Germline V gene data show CDR1 as DFQATT and CDR2 as SNEGSKA (reference sequence). In DNA form, the CDR3 reads TGCAGCTGCGTTACCGACCTCTATGGCTACACCTTC. Residues: CSCVTDLYGYTF.

This clonotype was observed at least ten times. The chain recombines TRBV4-3 with TRBJ2-5; the match to TRBD1 covers 10 bases. J lost 7 bases, V lost 5 bases, and 10 bases had no gene match. There are 15 residues in the CDR3. The germline gives CDR1 LGHNA, CDR2 YSLEER. In DNA form, the CDR3 reads TGCGCCAGCAGCTACCGGACAGGGGGTTGGGGGACCCAGTACTTC. Residues: CASSYRTGGWGTQYF.

The chain combines TRBV30 with TRBJ2-7; 10 bases map to TRBD2. With 2 bases clipped from V and 5 bases from J, the junction kept 15 bases outside the gene matches. The CDR3 has 17 residues. Germline V gives CDR1 GTSNPN, CDR2 SVGIG (reference sequence). In nucleotides, the CDR3 is TGTGCCTGGAGTATCCTCCGACTAGCGGGTACGGCCGACGAGCAGTACTTC. As protein: CAWSILRLAGTADEQYF.

This clonotype has only a few counts. V is TRBV7-2 and J is TRBJ1-1, with 7 nucleotides matching TRBD1. Germline CDR1 is SGHTA and CDR2 is FQGNSA. J was trimmed by 4 bases and V by 1 base; bases with no gene match: 6. This CDR3 is built from 15 residues. The CDR3 sequence: CASSLVRGGSTEAFF. CDR3 sequence (DNA): TGTGCCAGCAGCTTAGTCAGGGGGGGAAGCACTGAAGCTTTCTTT.

The rearrangement uses TRBV12-3 or TRBV12-4 and TRBJ1-2; D not resolved. This CDR3 spans 14 amino acids. Trimming stripped 5 bases from V and 8 bases from J, with 18 bases between. The CDR3 DNA is TGTGCCAGCAGTGGCCTTGGGCGCTTTGAAGGCTACACCTTC. Translation: CASSGLGRFEGYTF.

This clonotype was picked up many times. V is TRBV20-1 and J is TRBJ2-1, with D tentatively TRBD1 (6 bases). This CDR3 is 16 amino acids long. Trimming took 0 bases from V and 1 from J, leaving 13 bases between them. Germline CDR1 reads DFQATT; CDR2 reads SNEGSKA (reference sequence). CDR3 coding DNA: TGCAGTGCTAGAGATGGGCGGCAGGGGTCCTACAATGAGCAGTTCTTC. Translation gives CSARDGRQGSYNEQFF.

The chain joins TRBV3-1 to TRBJ1-6; D ambiguous. Germline V lookup: CDR1 LGHDT, CDR2 YNNKEL (reference sequence). Trimming cost V 2 bases and J 5 bases, with 7 bases left between them. The CDR3 runs to 14 residues. The CDR3 protein is CASSQWTDNSPLHF. Here the CDR3 DNA reads TGTGCCAGCAGCCAATGGACGGATAATTCACCCCTCCACTTT.

The chain uses TRBV27 and TRBJ2-6; D not resolved. Trimming cost V 3 bases and J 0 bases, with 15 bases left between them. The germline V gene has CDR1 MNHEY and CDR2 SMNVEV (reference sequence). The CDR3 consists of 18 residues. CDR3 loop: CASSFLRRPLSGANVLTF. As DNA, the CDR3 is TGTGCCAGCAGTTTCCTGAGACGGCCTCTCTCTGGGGCCAACGTCCTGACTTTC. Full variable domain (remainder filled in from reference TRBV27 and TRBJ2-6): EAQVTQNPRYLITVTGKKLTVTCSQNMNHEYMSWYRQDPGLGLRQIYYSMNVEVTDKGDVPEGYKVSRKEKRNFPLILESPSPNQTSLYFCASSFLRRPLSGANVLTFGAGSRLTVL.

This clonotype was detected a few times. The chain couples TRBV27 to TRBJ1-2; D perhaps matches TRBD1 (6 bases). In germline, CDR1 is MNHEY, CDR2 SMNVEV (reference sequence). V lost 9 bases, J lost 5 bases, and 25 bases lay in between. CDR3 length: 16 amino acids. CDR3 DNA: TGTGCCAGTCGGGATTTCGGTGGGGGGCGCAGGTATGGCTACACCTTC. Its protein product is CASRDFGGGRRYGYTF.

This clonotype was picked up a small number of times. The genes are TRBV25-1 and TRBJ2-1; D is ambiguous. Trimming pared 3 bases from V and 8 bases from J, leaving 14 bases between. The germline V gene encodes CDR1 MGHDK and CDR2 SYGVNS. CDR3 length equals 14 residues. CDR3 in DNA: TGTGCCAGCAGTGAGGAAGTCAGTAGAGATGAGCAGTTCTTC. It yields the protein CASSEEVSRDEQFF.

This clonotype has ten or more counts. The rearrangement links TRBV2 to TRBJ2-7; D not certain. Trimming took off 6 bases at V and 0 bases at J, with 3 bases between the two ends. The CDR3 has 11 residues. Germline assignment: CDR1 SNHLY and CDR2 FYNNEI. The CDR3 sequence is CASSNSYEQYF. The CDR3 DNA follows: TGTGCCAGCAGCAACTCCTACGAGCAGTACTTC. Complete variable domain (other parts from reference TRBV2 and TRBJ2-7): EPEVTQTPSHQVTQMGQEVILRCVPISNHLYFYWYRQILGQKVEFLVSFYNNEISEKSEIFDDQFSVERPDGSNFTLKIRSTKLEDSAMYFCASSNSYEQYFGPGTRLTVT.

The chain couples TRBV9 to TRBJ2-3; D unresolved. Germline V gene sequence: CDR1 SGDLS, CDR2 YYNGEE. This CDR3 is 13 amino acids long. Between the trimmed V and J ends, which lost 4 bases and 2 bases, there was a span of 8 bases. This CDR3 reads CASSTQITDTQYF. The CDR3 coding sequence is TGTGCCAGCAGCACTCAGATCACAGATACGCAGTATTTT.

The rearrangement links TRBV19 to TRBJ2-1; D possibly uses TRBD1 or TRBD2 (5 bases each). This CDR3 is built from 13 residues. V was shortened by 5 bases and J by 10 bases, with 15 bases between the two germline ends. Germline loops: CDR1 LNHDA, CDR2 SQIVND (reference sequence). The CDR3 nucleotides are TGTGCCAGTAGTGGGGCTAGCCAGGGAGAGCAGTTCTTC. Translated: CASSGASQGEQFF. Looking up the rest from reference TRBV19 and TRBJ2-1 gives the full variable domain: DGGITQSPKYLFRKEGQNVTLSCEQNLNHDAMYWYRQDPGQGLRLIYYSQIVNDFQKGDIAEGYSVSREKKESFPLTVTSAQKNPTAFYLCASSGASQGEQFFGPGTRLTVL.

The sample holds a few counts of this clonotype. This sequence joins TRBV3-1 and TRBJ2-3, with D perhaps matching TRBD1 or TRBD2 (6 bases each). The CDR3 extends over 14 amino acids. The germline CDR1 and CDR2 sequences are LGHDT and YNNKEL (reference sequence). Trimming stripped 4 bases from V and 4 bases from J, with 12 bases between. CDR3 sequence: CASSPSGAPDTQYF. CDR3 DNA sequence: TGTGCCAGCAGCCCTTCGGGGGCCCCAGATACGCAGTATTTT.

This clonotype was detected a few times. The V gene is TRBV4-3, the J gene TRBJ2-1; D unresolved. The V gene's germline CDR1 is LGHNA and CDR2 YSLEER. The V and J ends lost 0 bases and 0 bases respectively, with 6 bases between them. CDR3 length equals 15 residues. CDR3 in amino acids: CASSQDTSSYNEQFF. CDR3 sequence (DNA): TGCGCCAGCAGCCAAGATACAAGCTCCTACAATGAGCAGTTCTTC.

The chain joins TRBV19 to TRBJ1-1, with 9 nucleotides matching TRBD1. J gave up 5 bases and V 6 bases, and 10 bases lay outside the gene matches. CDR1 LNHDA and CDR2 SQIVND come from the germline V gene (reference sequence). The CDR3 is 15 amino acids. CDR3 loop: CASSATGTGRTEAFF. CDR3 DNA sequence: TGTGCCAGTAGCGCGACCGGGACAGGGAGGACTGAAGCTTTCTTT.

This clonotype was observed many times. V gene TRBV6-1 combines with J gene TRBJ2-7, with TRBD1 matching 11 bases. After removal of 6 bases from V and 4 bases from J, the junction contained 11 bases not matched to a gene. This CDR3 is 16 amino acids long. Germline V gives CDR1 MNHNS, CDR2 SASEGT. The CDR3 protein is CASSPIGQGATYEQYF. The CDR3 DNA follows: TGTGCCAGCAGCCCCATCGGACAGGGGGCTACGTACGAGCAGTACTTC.

In this sample, this clonotype turned up many times. The chain has TRBV28 and TRBJ1-4, with D uncertain. Germline CDR1 and CDR2: MDHEN and SYDVKM. V lost 2 bases to trimming and J lost 10 bases, with 14 bases between them. The CDR3 runs to 14 residues. CDR3: CASSLRPGNGKLFF. In DNA, the CDR3 is TGTGCCAGCAGTTTAAGACCGGGAAACGGAAAACTGTTTTTT.

There are many counts of this clonotype. V is TRBV5-1 and J is TRBJ1-2; D may be TRBD1 (5 bases). The ends were cut back, 3 bases at V and 8 bases at J, with 14 bases in the middle. Per germline, CDR1 SGHRS and CDR2 YFSETQ. The CDR3 loop spans 13 amino acids. CDR3: CASSSQGEGGYTF. DNA of the CDR3: TGCGCCAGCAGCTCTCAGGGAGAAGGAGGCTACACCTTC.